The clone carrying this TCR beta chain came up many times. Its target is not known. The data are from a study of T cells after yellow fever vaccination. For the study at large: When fractions had low cell numbers, they were prepared with SMART-Seq v4 Ultra Low Input.

Per the germline V gene, CDR1 is ENHRY and CDR2 is SYGVKD. Trimming at V came to 2 bases and at J to 8 bases, leaving 5 bases not matched to a gene. The CDR3 length is 14 residues. Study-wide findings and caveats: Researchers report a weaker secondary response that nonetheless peaked faster, day 5 versus 15. Abundant bulk-population clonotypes could contaminate the FACS-sorted repertoires.

TCRdb reprocessed the 5' RACE reads via MiXCR and lists one record per CDR3 protein. The sample yields some 670,000 distinct CDR3 sequences, roughly an eighth seen once. The V call is TRBV10-3, the J call TRBJ2-3; 9 bases agree with TRBD2. The sequences come from PBMCs, collected on the day of the yellow fever booster vaccination. The clonotype originates from a man aged 25-40 years who received the YFV17D yellow fever vaccine. CDR3 sequence: CAISEPRLAATQYF. CDR3 in DNA: TGTGCCATCAGTGAGCCCCGACTAGCGGCTACGCAGTATTTT.